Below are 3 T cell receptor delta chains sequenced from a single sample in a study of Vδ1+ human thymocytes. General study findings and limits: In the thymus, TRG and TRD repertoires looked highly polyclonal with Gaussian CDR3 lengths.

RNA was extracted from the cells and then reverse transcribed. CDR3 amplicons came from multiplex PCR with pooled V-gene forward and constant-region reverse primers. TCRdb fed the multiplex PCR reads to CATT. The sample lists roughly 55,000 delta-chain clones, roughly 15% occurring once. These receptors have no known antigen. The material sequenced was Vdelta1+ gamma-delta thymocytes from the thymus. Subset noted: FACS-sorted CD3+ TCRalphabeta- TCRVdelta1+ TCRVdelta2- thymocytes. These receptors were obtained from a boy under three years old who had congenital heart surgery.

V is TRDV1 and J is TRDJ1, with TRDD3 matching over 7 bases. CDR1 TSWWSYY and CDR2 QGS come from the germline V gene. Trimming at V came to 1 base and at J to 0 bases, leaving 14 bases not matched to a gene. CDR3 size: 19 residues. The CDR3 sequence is CALGEPRRGDYSYTDKLIF. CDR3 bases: TGTGCTCTTGGGGAACCCCGCCGGGGGGATTATTCTTACACCGATAAACTCATCTTT.

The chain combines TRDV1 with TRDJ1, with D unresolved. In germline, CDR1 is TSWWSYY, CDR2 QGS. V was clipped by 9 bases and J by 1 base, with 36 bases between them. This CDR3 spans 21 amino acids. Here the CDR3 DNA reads TGTGCTCTATCAGTTCGCCCCGCCCGAGCCCGGTACGATTCCGTCACCGATAAACTCATCTTT. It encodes CALSVRPARARYDSVTDKLIF.

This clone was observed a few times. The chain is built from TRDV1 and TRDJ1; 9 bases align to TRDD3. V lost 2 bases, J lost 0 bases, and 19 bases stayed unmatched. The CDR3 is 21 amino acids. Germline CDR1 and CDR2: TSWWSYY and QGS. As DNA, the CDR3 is TGTGCTCTTGGGGAATATGGGTGTACGGGCTGGGGGATGGCGTACACCGATAAACTCATCTTT. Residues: CALGEYGCTGWGMAYTDKLIF.